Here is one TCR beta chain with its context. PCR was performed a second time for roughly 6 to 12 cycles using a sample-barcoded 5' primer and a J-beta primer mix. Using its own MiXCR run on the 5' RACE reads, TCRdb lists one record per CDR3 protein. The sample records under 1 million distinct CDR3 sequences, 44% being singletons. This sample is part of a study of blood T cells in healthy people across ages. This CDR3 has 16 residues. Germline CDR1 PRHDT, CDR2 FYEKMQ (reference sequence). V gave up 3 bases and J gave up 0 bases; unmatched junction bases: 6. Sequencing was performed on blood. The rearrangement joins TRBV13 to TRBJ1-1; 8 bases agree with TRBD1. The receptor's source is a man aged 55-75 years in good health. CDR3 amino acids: CASSLTGERMNTEAFF. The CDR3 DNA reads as TGTGCCAGCAGCTTGACAGGGGAGAGGATGAACACTGAAGCTTTCTTT.